This TCR beta chain stems from a study of T cell responses to AZD1222 COVID-19 vaccine. Study at large: The analysis combined second doses at about 4 or about 12 weeks.

On this clone itself: Its target is unknown.

Findings and caveats of the study: Recipients of AZD1222 seropositive at baseline numbered only 5 to 7. Repertoires were collected only later (after the peak T cell response had occurred).

Clones were sequenced by immunoSEQ multiplex PCR, and TCRdb holds only the in-frame ones, with some missing. The table lists approximately 120,000 clones, 80% to 95% of them singletons, with approximately 3.1% in the top ten. Germline assignment: CDR1 MGHDK and CDR2 SYGVNS. This CDR3 spans 12 amino acids. V was shortened by 7 bases and J by 4 bases, with 9 bases between the two germline ends. The sample here was peripheral blood, taken on day 0 of AZD1222 vaccination. The rearrangement uses TRBV25-1 and TRBJ2-3; D is unclear. The TCR originated in an adult in good health. CDR3 region: CASTLGPDTQYF. DNA for the CDR3: TGTGCCAGCACCCTAGGACCAGATACGCAGTATTTT.